The 25 T cell receptor beta chains below come from one sample, sequenced in a study of sequential checkpoint blockade in melanoma (dated by TCRdb to about 2019). Taken with the paper, the label for treatment or condition translates to: randomized to nivolumab then ipilimumab (arm A) or the reverse (arm B). Receptor libraries were prepared by the immunoSEQ multiplex PCR assay. What TCRdb holds here is the immuneACCESS table cut down to in-frame rearrangements. Part of the clones is not present; checked against another copy, under half of the missing clones reflect an unresolved V gene, and the others are unexplained. This sample lists fewer than 6,000 clones; roughly a third were detected once. Clones ranked in the top ten supply approximately 12% of the sample. Material: tumor tissue (inferred from file names), obtained from a patient given nivolumab and ipilimumab in sequence. The receptors stem from a human donor with melanoma.

CDR3 sequence: CASAPIREVGTEAFF. In DNA form, the CDR3 reads TGTGCCAGTGCCCCTATCCGGGAAGTCGGCACTGAAGCTTTCTTT. The chain couples TRBV19 to TRBJ1-1, with no clear D. The CDR3 sequence is 15 residues long. Germline CDR1 is LNHDA and CDR2 is SQIVND (reference sequence). Trimming pared 8 bases from V and 4 bases from J, leaving 20 bases between. Looking up the rest from reference TRBV19 and TRBJ1-1 gives the full variable domain: DGGITQSPKYLFRKEGQNVTLSCEQNLNHDAMYWYRQDPGQGLRLIYYSQIVNDFQKGDIAEGYSVSREKKESFPLTVTSAQKNPTAFYLCASAPIREVGTEAFFGQGTRLTVV.

This clone is medium-sized within its sample. The chain carries TRBV19 and TRBJ1-1, with D unresolved. The V end lost 4 bases, the J end lost 1 base, and 13 bases lay between the germline ends. Germline-derived CDR1 and CDR2 are LNHDA and SQIVND (reference sequence). This CDR3 region has 15 residues. The CDR3 DNA is TGTGCCAGTAGTAGCCCGTTTGTACGGAACACTGAAGCTTTCTTT. It translates to CASSSPFVRNTEAFF.

The CDR3 protein is CASSLGAGTGLPYEQYF. CDR3 in DNA: TGCGCCAGCAGCTTGGGGGCCGGGACAGGGCTACCCTACGAGCAGTACTTC. The gene calls are TRBV5-1 and TRBJ2-7; 9 bases line up with TRBD1. Germline V lookup: CDR1 SGHRS, CDR2 YFSETQ. This CDR3 contains 17 residues. Trimming cost V 0 bases and J 2 bases; bases outside gene matches: 9. Full variable domain (outside the CDR3, taken from reference TRBV5-1 and TRBJ2-7): KAGVTQTPRYLIKTRGQQVTLSCSPISGHRSVSWYQQTPGQGLQFLFEYFSETQRNKGNFPGRFSGRQFSNSRSEMNVSTLELGDSALYLCASSLGAGTGLPYEQYFGPGTRLTVT.

This clone was counted a few times. The chain is built from TRBV11-3 and TRBJ2-1, with TRBD2 matching over 8 bases. The CDR3 spans 15 residues. Trimming took 1 base from V and 8 from J; bases not matched to a gene: 7. Germline V lookup: CDR1 SGHNT, CDR2 YENEEA. CDR3 sequence reads: CASSLVTAGAYEQFF. In DNA form, the CDR3 reads TGTGCCAGCAGCTTAGTTACAGCGGGGGCCTATGAGCAGTTCTTC.

V usage is TRBV19 and J usage is TRBJ2-5; tentatively, D is TRBD2 (5 bases). The CDR3 is 16 residues long. V was shortened by 5 bases and J by 5 bases, with 21 bases between the two germline ends. From germline, CDR1 is LNHDA and CDR2 SQIVND (reference sequence). In DNA form, the CDR3 reads TGTGCCAGTAGTGCGGGCAAACAGTCAGCAAGGGAGACCCAGTACTTC. Translation gives CASSAGKQSARETQYF. The variable domain in full, completed from reference TRBV19 and TRBJ2-5, reads DGGITQSPKYLFRKEGQNVTLSCEQNLNHDAMYWYRQDPGQGLRLIYYSQIVNDFQKGDIAEGYSVSREKKESFPLTVTSAQKNPTAFYLCASSAGKQSARETQYFGPGTRLLVL.

V is TRBV6-8 and J is TRBJ1-6; TRBD1 aligns across 9 bases. There are 21 residues in the CDR3. Trimming cost V 5 bases and J 0 bases; bases outside gene matches: 17. Looked up from germline, CDR1 is MNHGY and CDR2 is SAAAGT. The CDR3 DNA is TGTGCCAGCAGTGTCTTCGACAGGGGGTCTGAGACGAGCTCCTATAATTCACCCCTCCACTTT. Translation gives CASSVFDRGSETSSYNSPLHF.

By share of the sample, this clone is medium-sized. The V and J genes are TRBV2 and TRBJ2-7; TRBD1 agrees at 10 bases. V shed 5 bases and J 2 bases; nucleotides not matched to a gene: 15. Germline V lookup: CDR1 SNHLY, CDR2 FYNNEI. The CDR3 length is 18 residues. The CDR3 DNA sequence: TGTGCCAGCAGTACCGTCCCGGGACAGGGGTCATCACCCTACGAGCAGTACTTC. It encodes CASSTVPGQGSSPYEQYF.

This clone was found a few times. This chain uses TRBV22-1 with TRBJ2-1; the table names TRBD2, a call not compared with the DNA. TRBV22-1 corresponds to a pseudogene. There are 18 residues in the CDR3. The CDR3 loop is CASSDRMTSGMGYNEQFF. CDR3 sequence (DNA): TGTGCCAGCAGTGATAGGATGACTAGTGGGATGGGTTACAATGAGCAGTTCTTC.

The rearrangement links TRBV11-3 to TRBJ2-7, with TRBD2 matching over 8 bases. Trimming cost V 7 bases and J 6 bases; bases outside gene matches: 14. The CDR3 consists of 15 residues. Germline lookup yields CDR1 SGHNT and CDR2 YENEEA. Here the CDR3 DNA reads TGTGCCAGCAATCGGGGAGCGGGGGAACCCCTCGAGCAGTACTTC. Translation: CASNRGAGEPLEQYF.

The rearrangement links TRBV1 to TRBJ2-7. TRBV1 is flagged as a pseudogene. This CDR3 has 13 residues. The CDR3 coding sequence is TGCGCCAGCAGCCAAGTACAAGGTTTCGAGCAGTACTTC. The encoded protein is CASSQVQGFEQYF.

By proportion, this clone is medium-sized. The chain recombines TRBV9 with TRBJ2-1, with D tentatively TRBD1 or TRBD2 (6 bases each). Germline loops: CDR1 SGDLS, CDR2 YYNGEE. The V end lost 0 bases, the J end lost 6 bases, and 13 bases lay between the germline ends. The CDR3 has 15 amino acids. This chain's CDR3 is CASSVGGGLGNEQFF. The CDR3 DNA reads TGTGCCAGCAGCGTAGGAGGGGGGCTGGGCAATGAGCAGTTCTTC.

This clone was detected many times. The chain recombines TRBV11-3 with TRBJ1-6, with D tentatively TRBD1 (5 bases). CDR1 SGHNT and CDR2 YENEEA come from the germline V gene. V shed 2 bases and J shed 10 bases, with 24 bases lying between them. This CDR3 contains 18 residues. The CDR3 protein is CASSLYGGGLRPNSPLHF. The CDR3 nucleotides read TGTGCCAGCAGCTTATACGGGGGAGGACTACGCCCTAACTCACCCCTCCACTTT. Using reference TRBV11-3 and TRBJ1-6 for the parts outside the CDR3, the full variable domain is EAGVVQSPRYKIIEKKQPVAFWCNPISGHNTLYWYLQNLGQGPELLIRYENEEAVDDSQLPKDRFSAERLKGVDSTLKIQPAELGDSAVYLCASSLYGGGLRPNSPLHFGNGTRLTVT.

This chain links TRBV5-1 with TRBJ1-3; D may be TRBD1 (5 bases). The CDR3 totals 15 residues. Trimming pared 0 bases from V and 8 bases from J, leaving 15 bases between. The germline CDR1 and CDR2 sequences are SGHRS and YFSETQ. The CDR3, as DNA: TGCGCCAGCAGCTTGGCAGGGCCCCTACGGGACACCATATATTTT. Translation gives CASSLAGPLRDTIYF. Filled out from reference TRBV5-1 and TRBJ1-3, the complete variable domain reads KAGVTQTPRYLIKTRGQQVTLSCSPISGHRSVSWYQQTPGQGLQFLFEYFSETQRNKGNFPGRFSGRQFSNSRSEMNVSTLELGDSALYLCASSLAGPLRDTIYFGEGSWLTVV.

This chain connects TRBV11-3 to TRBJ1-1; no firm D call. CDR1 and CDR2 (germline): SGHNT, YENEEA. Trimming cost V 4 bases and J 1 base, with 16 bases left between them. There are 16 residues in the CDR3. Written as DNA, the CDR3 is TGTGCCAGCAGCTCTAGCCGTCCCTTCGGGAACACTGAAGCTTTCTTT. This encodes CASSSSRPFGNTEAFF.

This clone has a handful of counts. The chain employs TRBV11-3 and TRBJ1-1; D unresolved. There are 17 residues in the CDR3. V lost 2 bases, J lost 2 bases, and 18 bases lay in between. Germline V CDR1 and CDR2: SGHNT, YENEEA. CDR3 in amino acids: CASSLFEGSKPNTEAFF. For the CDR3, the DNA is TGTGCCAGCAGCTTATTTGAGGGCAGCAAGCCCAACACTGAAGCTTTCTTT.

The J gene is TRBJ2-7, the V gene TRBV18, with 9 bases lining up with TRBD1. The germline V gene has CDR1 KGHSH and CDR2 LQKENI. This CDR3 has 15 amino acids. V lost 1 base, J lost 6 bases, and 7 bases stayed unmatched. The CDR3 sequence: CASSPLRDRVVEQYF. The CDR3 coding sequence is TGTGCCAGCTCACCACTGCGGGACAGGGTTGTCGAGCAGTACTTC. Filled out from reference TRBV18 and TRBJ2-7, the complete variable domain reads NAGVMQNPRHLVRRRGQEARLRCSPMKGHSHVYWYRQLPEEGLKFMVYLQKENIIDESGMPKERFSAEFPKEGPSILRIQQVVRGDSAAYFCASSPLRDRVVEQYFGPGTRLTVT.

The V call is TRBV19, the J call TRBJ2-1; D gene uncertain. Germline V gives CDR1 LNHDA, CDR2 SQIVND (reference sequence). Trimming pared 2 bases from V and 0 bases from J, leaving 5 bases between. The CDR3 consists of 14 residues. The CDR3 reads CASSILRSYNEQFF. The CDR3 coding sequence is TGTGCCAGTAGTATATTGCGCTCCTACAATGAGCAGTTCTTC.

With respect to this clone: The junction does not match germline at one end; this may be a read error. The rearrangement links TRBV29-1 to TRBJ1-3; D call uncertain. Germline lookup yields CDR1 SQVTM and CDR2 ANQGSEA. The CDR3 sequence is 13 residues long. The CDR3 spells CSVVPASGNTIYF. Written as DNA, the CDR3 is TGCAGCGTTGTCCCAGCCTCTGGTAACACCATATATTTT.

The genes are TRBV28 and TRBJ2-7; D perhaps matches TRBD1 (5 bases). The CDR3 is 12 residues long. V gave up 4 bases and J gave up 7 bases, with 11 bases separating them. Germline CDR1 and CDR2: MDHEN and SYDVKM. The DNA of the CDR3 is TGTGCCAGCAGTTCGCAGGGTTGGGAGCAGTACTTC. This sequence encodes CASSSQGWEQYF.

This clone occurred a few times. The V gene is TRBV6-8, the J gene TRBJ2-2, with D possibly TRBD1 on 7 matching bases. CDR3 length: 16 amino acids. CDR1 is MNHGY, CDR2 SAAAGT, per germline. The V end was cut by 0 bases, the J end by 5 bases, with 13 bases between. The chain's CDR3 is CASSYSGRGVTGELFF. The CDR3 nucleotides read TGTGCCAGCAGTTACTCAGGCAGGGGGGTAACCGGGGAGCTGTTTTTT.

This clone counts as large. V is TRBV11-3 and J is TRBJ2-7, with 10 bases matching TRBD2. The germline gives CDR1 SGHNT, CDR2 YENEEA. V dropped 4 bases and J dropped 7; count of bases not matched to a gene: 10. This CDR3 has 15 residues. The CDR3 nucleotides read TGTGCCAGCAGCTCACGACTAGCGGGCCAGTGGGAGCAGTACTTC. Protein: CASSSRLAGQWEQYF.

This chain uses TRBV18 with TRBJ1-5, with D tentatively TRBD1 (5 bases). From germline, CDR1 is KGHSH and CDR2 LQKENI. The CDR3 extends over 13 amino acids. The germline V and J ends were trimmed by 3 bases and 5 bases, with 8 bases remaining between them. CDR3 sequence: CASSPGRDQPQHF. For the CDR3, the DNA is TGTGCCAGCTCACCGGGCAGGGATCAGCCCCAGCATTTT.

The sample holds a few counts of this clone. The chain is built from TRBV6-7 and TRBJ2-3, with D perhaps TRBD1 or TRBD2 (5 bases each). TRBV6-7 is flagged as an ORF with uncertain function. The CDR3 is 15 amino acids. Trimming stripped 5 bases from V and 2 bases from J, with 14 bases between. This CDR3 reads CASSEFPGPTDTQYF. The CDR3 DNA reads as TGTGCCAGCAGTGAATTCCCGGGGCCCACAGATACGCAGTATTTT.

This clone turned up a few times. This rearrangement joins TRBV9 to TRBJ2-6; D unresolved. The ends were cut back, 5 bases at V and 0 bases at J, with 9 bases in the middle. This CDR3 has 15 amino acids. CDR1 SGDLS and CDR2 YYNGEE come from the germline V gene. CDR3 protein: CASRAGDSGANVLTF. DNA for the CDR3: TGTGCCAGCAGGGCTGGGGACTCTGGGGCCAACGTCCTGACTTTC. The complete variable domain, with remaining parts taken from reference TRBV9 and TRBJ2-6, reads DSGVTQTPKHLITATGQRVTLRCSPRSGDLSVYWYQQSLDQGLQFLIQYYNGEERAKGNILERFSAQQFPDLHSELNLSSLELGDSALYFCASRAGDSGANVLTFGAGSRLTVL.

The chain joins TRBV29-1 to TRBJ2-1, with TRBD2 identical over 9 bases. V lost 0 bases, J lost 0 bases, and 12 bases stayed unmatched. The CDR3 loop spans 19 amino acids. Germline CDR1 reads SQVTM; CDR2 reads ANQGSEA. CDR3 sequence reads: CSVEDLRAGGQSSYNEQFF. CDR3 nucleotides: TGCAGCGTTGAAGATCTTCGAGCGGGGGGCCAAAGCTCCTACAATGAGCAGTTCTTC.